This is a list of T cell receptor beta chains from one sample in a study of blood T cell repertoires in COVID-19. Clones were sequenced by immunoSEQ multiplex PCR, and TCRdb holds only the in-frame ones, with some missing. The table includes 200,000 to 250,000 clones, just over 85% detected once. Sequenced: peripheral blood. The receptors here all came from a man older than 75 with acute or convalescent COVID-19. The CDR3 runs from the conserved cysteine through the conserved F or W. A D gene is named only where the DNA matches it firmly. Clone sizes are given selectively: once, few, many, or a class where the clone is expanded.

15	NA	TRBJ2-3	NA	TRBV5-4	CASSLVSTSTDTQYF	TGTGCCAGCAGCTTGGTTAGCACTAGCACAGATACGCAGTATTTT
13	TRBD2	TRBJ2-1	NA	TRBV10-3	CAMSGRAENEQFF	TGTGCCATGAGCGGGAGGGCCGAGAATGAGCAGTTCTTC
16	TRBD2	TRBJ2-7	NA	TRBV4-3	CASSQSSGGASYEQYF	TGCGCCAGCAGCCAATCCAGCGGGGGGGCCTCCTACGAGCAGTACTTC
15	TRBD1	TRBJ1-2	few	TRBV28	CASSAPGTGEYGYTF	TGTGCCAGCAGTGCCCCCGGGACAGGTGAATATGGCTACACCTTC
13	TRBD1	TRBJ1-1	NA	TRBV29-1	CSVRGQANTEAFF	TGCAGCGTTAGAGGACAGGCAAACACTGAAGCTTTCTTT
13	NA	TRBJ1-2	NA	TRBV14	CASSQFLDYGYTF	TGTGCCAGCAGCCAGTTCCTAGACTATGGCTACACCTTC
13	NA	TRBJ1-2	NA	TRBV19	CASSEQANYGYTF	TGTGCCAGTAGCGAACAGGCTAACTATGGCTACACCTTC
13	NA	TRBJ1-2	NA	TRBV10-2	CASSEGGGRGYTF	TGCGCCAGCAGTGAGGGTGGAGGTCGTGGCTACACCTTC
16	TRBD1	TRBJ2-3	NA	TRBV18	CASSQGQGGVADTQYF	TGTGCCAGCTCACAGGGACAGGGTGGAGTAGCCGATACGCAGTATTTT
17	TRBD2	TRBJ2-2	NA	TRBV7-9	CASSRLAGGTNTGELFF	TGTGCCAGCAGCCGACTAGCGGGAGGGACGAACACCGGGGAGCTGTTTTTT
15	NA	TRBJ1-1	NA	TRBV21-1	CASSKRGQGNTEAFF	TGTGCCAGCAGCAAAAGGGGACAGGGTAACACTGAAGCTTTCTTT
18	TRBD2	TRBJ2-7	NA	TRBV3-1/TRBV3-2	CASSPGLAGPWTPYEQYF	TGTGCCAGCAGCCCGGGACTAGCGGGACCGTGGACTCCCTACGAGCAGTACTTC
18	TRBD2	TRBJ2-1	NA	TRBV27	CASSPLRTSGNTYNEQFF	TGTGCCAGCAGCCCCTTACGGACTAGCGGGAACACCTACAATGAGCAGTTCTTC
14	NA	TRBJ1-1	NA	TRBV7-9	CASSPGGDVGKAFF	TGTGCCAGCTCCCCCGGGGGAGATGTTGGCAAAGCTTTCTTT
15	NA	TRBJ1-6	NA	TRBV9	CASSVVPGYNSPLHF	TGTGCCAGCAGCGTAGTGCCAGGGTATAATTCACCCCTCCACTTT
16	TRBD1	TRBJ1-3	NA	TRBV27	CASSLSRQGSGNTIYF	TGTGCCAGCAGTTTATCGAGACAGGGCTCTGGAAACACCATATATTTT
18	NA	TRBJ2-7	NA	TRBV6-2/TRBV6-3	CASSLSERAGQASYEQYF	TGTGCCAGCAGTCTATCAGAGCGGGCAGGGCAGGCCAGCTACGAGCAGTACTTC
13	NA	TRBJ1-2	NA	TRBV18	CASSPDRKYGYTF	TGTGCCAGCTCACCCGACAGGAAATATGGCTACACCTTC
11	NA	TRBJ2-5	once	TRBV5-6	CASSLQETQYF	TGTGCCAGCAGCCTTCAAGAGACCCAGTACTTC
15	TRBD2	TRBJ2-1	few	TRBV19	CASSIYSGGHNEQFF	TGTGCCAGTAGCATCTATAGCGGGGGGCACAATGAGCAGTTCTTC
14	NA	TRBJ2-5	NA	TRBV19	CASSPTSKGETQYF	TGTGCCAGTAGCCCAACTAGTAAAGGGGAGACCCAGTACTTC
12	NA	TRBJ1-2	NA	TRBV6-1	CASSERNYGYTF	TGTGCCAGCAGTGAACGGAACTATGGCTACACCTTC
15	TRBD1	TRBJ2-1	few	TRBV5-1	CASSKTGTGYNEQFF	TGCGCCAGCAGCAAAACCGGGACAGGCTACAATGAGCAGTTCTTC
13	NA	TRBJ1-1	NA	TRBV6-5	CASSYSMNTEAFF	TGTGCCAGCAGTTACTCCATGAACACTGAAGCTTTCTTT
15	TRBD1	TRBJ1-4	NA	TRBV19	CASSRTGGIYEKLFF	TGTGCCAGTAGTCGAACAGGGGGCATTTATGAAAAACTGTTTTTT
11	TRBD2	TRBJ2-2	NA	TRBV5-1	CASARGEHLFF	TGCGCCAGCGCGCGGGGGGAACACCTGTTTTTT
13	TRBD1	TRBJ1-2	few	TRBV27	CASSSGTGEGYTF	TGTGCCAGCAGTTCCGGGACAGGGGAAGGCTACACCTTC
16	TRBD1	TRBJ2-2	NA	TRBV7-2	CASSKRDRTTGGELFF	TGTGCCAGCAGCAAACGGGACAGAACAACCGGCGGGGAGCTGTTTTTT
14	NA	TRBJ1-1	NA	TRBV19	CASSIAGFATEAFF	TGTGCCAGTAGTATAGCAGGGTTCGCCACTGAAGCTTTCTTT
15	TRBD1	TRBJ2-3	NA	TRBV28	CASSRPGQGADTQYF	TGTGCCAGCAGCCGACCGGGACAGGGGGCCGATACGCAGTATTTT
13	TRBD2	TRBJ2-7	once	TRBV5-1	CASTLAGAYEQYF	TGCGCCAGCACGCTAGCGGGAGCCTACGAGCAGTACTTC
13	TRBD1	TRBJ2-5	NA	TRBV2	CASSVDRVETQYF	TGTGCCAGCAGTGTCGACAGGGTAGAGACCCAGTACTTC
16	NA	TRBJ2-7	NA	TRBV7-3	CASSLNGQGLSYEQYF	TGTGCCAGCAGCTTAAACGGGCAGGGCCTCTCCTACGAGCAGTACTTC
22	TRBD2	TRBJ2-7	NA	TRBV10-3	CAIIPRDRESRGLAGFSYEQYF	TGTGCCATCATCCCCCGGGACAGGGAGTCTCGAGGACTAGCGGGTTTCTCCTACGAGCAGTACTTC
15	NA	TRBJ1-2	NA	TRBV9	CASSVWGGVNYGYTF	TGTGCCAGCAGCGTATGGGGAGGGGTAAACTATGGCTACACCTTC
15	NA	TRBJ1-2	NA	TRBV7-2	CASSLDWGRNYGYTF	TGTGCCAGCAGCTTAGATTGGGGCAGGAACTATGGCTACACCTTC
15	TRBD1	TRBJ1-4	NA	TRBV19	CASSVRQGRNEKLFF	TGTGCCAGTAGTGTTCGACAGGGGCGTAATGAAAAACTGTTTTTT
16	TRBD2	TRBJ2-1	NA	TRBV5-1	CASSLGGTSSYNEQFF	TGCGCCAGCAGCTTGGGTGGGACTAGCAGCTACAATGAGCAGTTCTTC
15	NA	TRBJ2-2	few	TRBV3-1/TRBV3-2	CASSLRAGMAGELFF	TGTGCCAGCAGCCTCAGGGCAGGAATGGCCGGGGAGCTGTTTTTT
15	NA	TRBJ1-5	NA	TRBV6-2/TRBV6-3	CASSLLGARYQPQHF	TGTGCCAGCAGTCTTCTGGGGGCCCGTTATCAGCCCCAGCATTTT
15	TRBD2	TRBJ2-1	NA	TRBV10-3	CAISEGQREVDEQFF	TGTGCCATCAGTGAGGGCCAGCGGGAGGTAGATGAGCAGTTCTTC